Sequencing of this TCR beta chain was carried out in a study of T-cell memory formation after mild COVID-19. TCRdb processed the 5' RACE reads anew with MiXCR; each CDR3 protein has one entry. The sample has about 620,000 distinct CDR3 sequences, more than 15% seen once. As regards this clonotype: Antigen unknown.

CDR1 and CDR2 (germline): SGHRS, YFSETQ. The CDR3 length is 16 residues. J lost 4 bases, V lost 4 bases, and 6 bases had no gene match. Study-level results: The pre-infection memory compartment contained some responding clones, suggesting cross-reactive memory joined.

This chain links TRBV5-1 with TRBJ2-7, with TRBD2 matching over 15 bases. What was sequenced was PBMCs or a T cell subset sorted from them (not recorded which). This clonotype was sampled from an adult woman who had mild COVID-19 (a few samples of this study predate the infection). Cell type and time point are not known. The CDR3: CASSTSGLAGGYEQYF. Written as DNA, the CDR3 is TGCGCCAGCAGCACCTCCGGACTAGCGGGAGGGTACGAGCAGTACTTC.